This T cell receptor (beta chain) was retrieved from a study of technical replicates of blood from a few donors. TCRdb's copy holds only in-frame clones and misses some; the assay was immunoSEQ multiplex PCR. The sample contains 50,000 to 65,000 clones, about nine tenths of which appear only once. The germline V gene encodes CDR1 SGHTA and CDR2 FQGNSA. V gave up 5 bases and J gave up 4 bases; unmatched junction bases: 13. This CDR3 comprises 16 residues. The receptor's source is a human donor in good health. Some clones in this sample may be carry-over from other donors' samples. The sample taken for sequencing was PBMCs. This chain links TRBV7-2 with TRBJ2-7; 8 nucleotides match TRBD2. CDR3 loop: CASSPAAGGNKYEQYF. The CDR3, as DNA: TGTGCCAGCAGCCCCGCTGCGGGGGGTAACAAGTACGAGCAGTACTTC.